The rows below give T cell receptor beta chains drawn from one sample of a study of blood T cells in healthy people across ages. One entry per CDR3 protein results from TCRdb running MiXCR on the 5' RACE reads. The table shows roughly 1,500,000 distinct CDR3 sequences, with about 32% occurring only once. The sample consisted of blood. These receptors originate from a woman between 25 and 40 years old in good health. The CDR3 runs from the conserved cysteine through the conserved F or W. Not every row has a clone size; where given, it reads once, few, many or a size class.

TRBV7-9	17	NA	CASSVGLAGVWGETQYF
TRBV6-1	14	NA	CASSFTGPGYGYTF
TRBV15	15	NA	CATSRGRGLGEKRFF
TRBV6-1	14	NA	CASSEGRQPGAQYF
TRBV27	13	many	CASSSGDTYEQYF
TRBV20-1	13	many	CSARGGPTETQYF
TRBV20-1	15	NA	CSARGEEPNNYGYTF
TRBV12-3/TRBV12-4	17	few	CASSYGDPGGGNQPQHF
TRBV9	13	NA	CASTGDSLDTQYF
TRBV28	14	few	CASWGGTGEETQYF
TRBV12-3/TRBV12-4	13	NA	CASRNDRNYGHTF
TRBV15	17	NA	CATSRSPGRGAGNEQFF
TRBV20-1	15	few	CSAPLEGPRVDTQYF
TRBV27	15	NA	CASKDWRRGPYEQYF
TRBV27	15	NA	CASSPMTGEGYEQYF
TRBV12-3/TRBV12-4	14	NA	CASSPPASTDAQYF
TRBV3-1	15	few	CASSQIAGAGETQYF
TRBV7-2	15	NA	CASRSPGESAFTQYF
TRBV12-3/TRBV12-4	15	NA	CASSYKGGSNQPQHF
TRBV9	19	few	CASSVGPSGPLSGANVLTF
TRBV20-1	17	few	CSAVPGQGLDEEYEQYF
TRBV18	13	many	CASSPRAPYEQYF
TRBV4-1	17	few	CASSQDPLRTTNEKLFF
TRBV11-2	18	NA	CASSGDGGLVTTNEKLFF
TRBV5-1	17	NA	CASSLPGQGSNTGELFF
TRBV4-2	14	NA	CASSQDQTNYGYTF
TRBV27	16	few	CASSPEWGRVADTQYF
TRBV20-1	15	NA	CSGASGSISYNEQFF
TRBV10-3	14	many	CAISESTGGNGYTF